These 2 T cell receptor beta chains were all obtained from the same sample, sequenced in a study of long-term antiretroviral therapy in people with HIV. At survey level, the immunoSEQ assay was run in its v3.0 version. Here immunoSEQ multiplex PCR was the method, and the copy in TCRdb shows in-frame clones only, minus some. The sample lists under 20,000 clones, over 65% occurring once. The source was unsorted PBMCs, collected 0.5 years before starting antiretroviral therapy. Receptor source: a woman aged 45 to 65 with HIV.

J is TRBJ2-7 and V is TRBV10-2, with D tentatively TRBD1 or TRBD2 (5 bases each). The CDR3 spans 16 residues. Germline V gives CDR1 WSHSY, CDR2 SAAADI. Trimming pared 7 bases from V and 0 bases from J, leaving 19 bases between. The CDR3 here is CASTPKFQGASYEQYF. The CDR3 DNA sequence: TGCGCCAGCACACCAAAGTTCCAGGGAGCCTCCTACGAGCAGTACTTC.

This clone appeared a few times. Its ends do not fully match the called genes, so a read error is possible. The chain combines TRBV10-3 with TRBJ1-1; 7 bases are a match to TRBD1. Germline CDR1 ENHRY, CDR2 SYGVKD. The CDR3 runs 13 residues. The CDR3 coding sequence is TGTGCCATCAGTGAGTCGACGGTGACAGGGCTCGTTTTT. This translates into CAISESTVTGLVF.